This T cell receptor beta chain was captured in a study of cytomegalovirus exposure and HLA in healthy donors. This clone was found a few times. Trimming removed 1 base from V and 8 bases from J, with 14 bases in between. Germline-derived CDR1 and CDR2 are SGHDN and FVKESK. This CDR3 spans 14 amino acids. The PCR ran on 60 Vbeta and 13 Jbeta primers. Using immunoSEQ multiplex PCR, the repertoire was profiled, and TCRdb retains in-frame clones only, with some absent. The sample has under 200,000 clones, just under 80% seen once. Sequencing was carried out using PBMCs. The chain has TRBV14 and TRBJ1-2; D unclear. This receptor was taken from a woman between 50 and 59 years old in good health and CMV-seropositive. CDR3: CASSQVTPGEGYTF. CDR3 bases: TGTGCCAGCAGCCAAGTTACGCCCGGGGAGGGCTACACCTTC.